This T cell receptor beta chain was profiled in a study of human T cells and chemical hapten exposure. The wider study: An approximately 2 cm by approximately 2 cm inner upper arm patch received 2% DPC for sensitization.

Time point reported: patch test 2, 6 weeks after DPC sensitization. The treatment is: therapeutic diphenylcyclopropenone sensitization with weekly scalp DPC. This clonotype was found many times. The target antigen is unknown. Study-level results: Sensitizing to DPC left TCRs with a frequency above 1 in 1000 unaltered.

Within the library, unique molecular identifiers were attached to each individual cDNA molecule. In the original workflow: A typical sample had roughly 91,000 TCRs, with about 20,000 to 690,600 overall. TCRdb fed the RACE reads into MiXCR, producing one record per CDR3 protein. The V and J calls here are based on TCRdb, not the publication. Here the sample spans some 84,000 distinct CDR3 sequences, about 10% being singletons. Germline trimming cut 3 bases from V and 8 bases from J; bases unmatched to any gene: 9. The length of the CDR3 is 15 residues. Germline V gives CDR1 DFQATT, CDR2 SNEGSKA (reference sequence).

Sequencing was performed on whole blood, taken in connection with sensitization to the hapten diphenylcyclopropenone (DPC). The sequence derives from a woman aged 45-65 years with alopecia areata. Some clones in this sample may be carry-over from other donors' samples. The J gene is TRBJ2-1, the V gene TRBV20-1; TRBD2 aligns across 11 bases. The CDR3 DNA sequence: TGCAGTGCTAGGCTAGCGGGAGGCCCTGCCCATGAGCAGTTCTTC. Protein sequence: CSARLAGGPAHEQFF.